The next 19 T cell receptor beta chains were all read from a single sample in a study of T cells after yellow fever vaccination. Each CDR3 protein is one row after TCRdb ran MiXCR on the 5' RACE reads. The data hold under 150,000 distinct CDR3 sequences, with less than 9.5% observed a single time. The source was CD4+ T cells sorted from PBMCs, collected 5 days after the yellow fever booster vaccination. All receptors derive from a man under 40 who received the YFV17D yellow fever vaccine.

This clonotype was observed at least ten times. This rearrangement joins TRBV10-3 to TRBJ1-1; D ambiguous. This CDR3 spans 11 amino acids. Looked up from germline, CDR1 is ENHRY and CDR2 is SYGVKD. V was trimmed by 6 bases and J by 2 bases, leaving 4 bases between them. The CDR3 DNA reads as TGTGCCATCAGGAGAAACACTGAAGCTTTCTTT. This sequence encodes CAIRRNTEAFF.

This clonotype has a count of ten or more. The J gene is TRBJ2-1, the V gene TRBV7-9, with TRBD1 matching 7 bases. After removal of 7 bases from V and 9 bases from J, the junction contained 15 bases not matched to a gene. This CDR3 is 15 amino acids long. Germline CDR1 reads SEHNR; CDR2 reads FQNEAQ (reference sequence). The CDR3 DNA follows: TGTGCCAGCACCCCAGGGCTAGGGGGCGCAGGTGAGCAGTTCTTC. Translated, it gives CASTPGLGGAGEQFF.

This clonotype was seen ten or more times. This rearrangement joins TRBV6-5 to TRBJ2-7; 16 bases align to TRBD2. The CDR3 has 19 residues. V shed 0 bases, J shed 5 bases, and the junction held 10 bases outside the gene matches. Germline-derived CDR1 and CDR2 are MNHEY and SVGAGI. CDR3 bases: TGTGCCAGCAGTTACTCGGTCCCGGGACTAGCGGGAGGGTTAAACGAGCAGTACTTC. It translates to CASSYSVPGLAGGLNEQYF.

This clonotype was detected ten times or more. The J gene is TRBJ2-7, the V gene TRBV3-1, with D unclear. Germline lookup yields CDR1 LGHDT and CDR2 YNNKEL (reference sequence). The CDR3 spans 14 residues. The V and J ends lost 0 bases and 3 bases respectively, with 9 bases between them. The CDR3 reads CASSQDWVSYEQYF. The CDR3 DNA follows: TGTGCCAGCAGCCAAGATTGGGTCAGCTACGAGCAGTACTTC.

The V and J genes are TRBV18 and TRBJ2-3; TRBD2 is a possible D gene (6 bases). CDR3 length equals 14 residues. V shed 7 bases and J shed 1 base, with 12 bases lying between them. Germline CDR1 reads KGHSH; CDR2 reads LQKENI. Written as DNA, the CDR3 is TGTGCCAGCTATGAGGCGGGGCGCACAGATACGCAGTATTTT. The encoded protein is CASYEAGRTDTQYF.

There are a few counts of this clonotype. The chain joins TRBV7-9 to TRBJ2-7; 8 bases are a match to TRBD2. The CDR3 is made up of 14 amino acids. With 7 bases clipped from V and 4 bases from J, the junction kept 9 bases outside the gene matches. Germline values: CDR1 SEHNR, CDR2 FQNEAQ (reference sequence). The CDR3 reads CASITTGTSYEQYF. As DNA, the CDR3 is TGTGCCAGCATCACCACCGGGACTAGTTACGAGCAGTACTTC. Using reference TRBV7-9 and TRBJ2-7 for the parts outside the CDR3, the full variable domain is DTGVSQNPRHKITKRGQNVTFRCDPISEHNRLYWYRQTLGQGPEFLTYFQNEAQLEKSRLLSDRFSAERPKGSFSTLEIQRTEQGDSAMYLCASITTGTSYEQYFGPGTRLTVT.

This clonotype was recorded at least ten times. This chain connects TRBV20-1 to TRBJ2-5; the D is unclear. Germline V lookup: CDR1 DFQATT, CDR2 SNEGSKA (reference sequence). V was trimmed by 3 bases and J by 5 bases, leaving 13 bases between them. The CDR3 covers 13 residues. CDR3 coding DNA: TGCAGTGCTAGTAGGGCAGATCTGGAGACCCAGTACTTC. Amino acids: CSASRADLETQYF.

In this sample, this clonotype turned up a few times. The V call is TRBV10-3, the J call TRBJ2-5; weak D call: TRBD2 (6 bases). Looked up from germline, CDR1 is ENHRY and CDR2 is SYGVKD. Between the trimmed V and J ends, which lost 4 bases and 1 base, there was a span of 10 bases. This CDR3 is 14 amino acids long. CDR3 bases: TGTGCCATCAGTGTAGCCGGGGGCCAAGAGACCCAGTACTTC. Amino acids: CAISVAGGQETQYF.

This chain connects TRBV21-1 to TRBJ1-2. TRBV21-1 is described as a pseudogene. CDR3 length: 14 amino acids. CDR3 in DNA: TGTGCCAGCAGATTCAGGCTCCTCGCCTATGGCTACACCTTC. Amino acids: CASRFRLLAYGYTF.

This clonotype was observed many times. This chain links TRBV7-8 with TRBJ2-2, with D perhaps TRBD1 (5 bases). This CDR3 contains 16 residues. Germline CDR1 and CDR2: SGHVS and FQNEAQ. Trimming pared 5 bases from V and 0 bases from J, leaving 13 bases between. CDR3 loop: CASSLRTFANTGELFF. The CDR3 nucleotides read TGTGCCAGCAGCCTGCGGACATTCGCGAACACCGGGGAGCTGTTTTTT.

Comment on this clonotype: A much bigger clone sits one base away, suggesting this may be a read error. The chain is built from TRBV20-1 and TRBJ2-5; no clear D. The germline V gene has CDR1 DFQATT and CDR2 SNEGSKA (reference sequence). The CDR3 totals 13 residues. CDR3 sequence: CSASGTAKEIQYF. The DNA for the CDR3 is TGCAGTGCTAGTGGTACTGCCAAAGAGATCCAGTACTTC.

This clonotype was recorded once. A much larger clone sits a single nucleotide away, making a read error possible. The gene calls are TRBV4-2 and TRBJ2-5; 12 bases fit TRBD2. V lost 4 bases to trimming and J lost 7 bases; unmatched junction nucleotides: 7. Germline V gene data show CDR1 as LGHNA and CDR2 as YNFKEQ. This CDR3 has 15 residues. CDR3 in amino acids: CASSLRTSGEGTQYF. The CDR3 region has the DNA TGTGCCAGCAGCCTAAGGACTAGCGGGGAAGGGACCCAGTACTTC.

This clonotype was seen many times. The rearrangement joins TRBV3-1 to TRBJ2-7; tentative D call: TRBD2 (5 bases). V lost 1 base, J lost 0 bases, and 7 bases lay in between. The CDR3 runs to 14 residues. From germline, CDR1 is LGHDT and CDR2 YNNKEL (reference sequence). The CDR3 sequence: CASSQGLSSYEQYF. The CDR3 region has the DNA TGTGCCAGCAGCCAAGGACTAAGCTCCTACGAGCAGTACTTC.

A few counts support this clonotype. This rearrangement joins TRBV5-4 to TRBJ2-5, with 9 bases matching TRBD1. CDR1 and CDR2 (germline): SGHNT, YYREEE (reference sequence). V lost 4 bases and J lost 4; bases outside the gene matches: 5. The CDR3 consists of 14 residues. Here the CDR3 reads CASSTRQGGETQYF. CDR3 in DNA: TGTGCCAGCAGCACAAGACAGGGGGGAGAGACCCAGTACTTC.

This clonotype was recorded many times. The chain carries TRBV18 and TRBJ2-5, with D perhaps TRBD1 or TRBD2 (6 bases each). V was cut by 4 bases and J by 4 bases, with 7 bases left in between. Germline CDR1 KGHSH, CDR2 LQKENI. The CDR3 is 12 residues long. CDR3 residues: CASSQGGETQYF. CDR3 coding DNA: TGTGCCAGCTCACAGGGGGGAGAGACCCAGTACTTC.

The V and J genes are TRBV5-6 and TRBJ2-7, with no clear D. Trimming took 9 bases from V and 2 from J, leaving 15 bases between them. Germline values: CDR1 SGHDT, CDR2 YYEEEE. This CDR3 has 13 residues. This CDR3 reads CAMSPWPAYEQYF. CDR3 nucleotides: TGTGCCATGAGCCCCTGGCCGGCCTACGAGCAGTACTTC.

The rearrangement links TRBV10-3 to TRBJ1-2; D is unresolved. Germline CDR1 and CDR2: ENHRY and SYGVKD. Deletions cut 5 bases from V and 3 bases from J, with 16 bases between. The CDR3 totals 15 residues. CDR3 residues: CAISQYGDEDYGYTF. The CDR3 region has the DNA TGTGCCATCAGTCAGTATGGGGATGAGGACTATGGCTACACCTTC.

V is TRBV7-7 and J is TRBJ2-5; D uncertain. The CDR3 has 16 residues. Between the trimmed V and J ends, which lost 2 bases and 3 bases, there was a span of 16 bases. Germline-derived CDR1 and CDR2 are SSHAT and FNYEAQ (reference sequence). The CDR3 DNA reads TGTGCCAGCAGCTTAAGAAGGCCCGGTGGGAAAGAGACCCAGTACTTC. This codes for CASSLRRPGGKETQYF.

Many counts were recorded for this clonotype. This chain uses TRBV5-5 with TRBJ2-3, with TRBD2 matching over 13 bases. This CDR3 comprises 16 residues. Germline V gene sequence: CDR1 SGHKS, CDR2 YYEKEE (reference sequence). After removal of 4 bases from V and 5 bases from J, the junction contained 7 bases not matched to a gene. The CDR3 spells CASSPGTSGMVDTQYF. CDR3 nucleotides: TGTGCCAGCAGCCCCGGGACTAGCGGGATGGTAGATACGCAGTATTTT.